A selection of T cell receptor beta chains follows, all from one sample in a study of T cell responses to AZD1222 COVID-19 vaccine. Profiled with immunoSEQ multiplex PCR; TCRdb holds only in-frame clones, not every one. The data hold over 85,000 clones, with around 90% observed a single time. The sample consisted of peripheral blood, taken on day 0 of AZD1222 vaccination. The receptors stem from an adult in good health. The CDR3 runs from the conserved cysteine through the conserved F or W. The D gene is left open where the match is weak. Clone size appears in some rows only: once, few, many, or a class for an expanded clone.

j_gene: TRBJ1-6; abundance: -; v_gene: TRBV5-5; d_gene: -; CDR3nt: TGTGCCAGCAGCTTGGCTGGGGCGGTCTATAATTCACCCCTCCACTTT; CDR3aa: CASSLAGAVYNSPLHF
j_gene: TRBJ2-7; abundance: -; v_gene: TRBV29-1; d_gene: TRBD1; CDR3nt: TGCAGCATAACCGGGACAGGGGACCGAGAGCAGTACTTC; CDR3aa: CSITGTGDREQYF
j_gene: TRBJ1-2; abundance: -; v_gene: TRBV4-1; d_gene: -; CDR3nt: TGCGCCAGCAGCCAAGGTACAGTCTATGGCTACACCTTC; CDR3aa: CASSQGTVYGYTF
j_gene: TRBJ2-5; abundance: -; v_gene: TRBV4-2; d_gene: TRBD2; CDR3nt: TGTGCCAGCAGCCAAGATTACAGCGGGAGACGAGAGACCCAGTACTTC; CDR3aa: CASSQDYSGRRETQYF
j_gene: TRBJ2-2; abundance: -; v_gene: TRBV4-3; d_gene: TRBD2; CDR3nt: TGCGCCAGCAGTCCCGGGACTAGCGGATGGGGGGAGCTGTTTTTT; CDR3aa: CASSPGTSGWGELFF
j_gene: TRBJ2-7; abundance: few; v_gene: TRBV5-6; d_gene: -; CDR3nt: TGTGCCAGCAGCCGTTATGATGCCTACGAGCAGTACTTC; CDR3aa: CASSRYDAYEQYF
j_gene: TRBJ1-2; abundance: -; v_gene: TRBV14; d_gene: TRBD1; CDR3nt: TGTGCCAGCAGCCAGCCGGGACAGGGGACGATCTACACCTTC; CDR3aa: CASSQPGQGTIYTF
j_gene: TRBJ1-2; abundance: -; v_gene: TRBV7-2; d_gene: TRBD1; CDR3nt: TGTGCCAGCAGCGCGACAGGGATAAAAGGCTACACCTTC; CDR3aa: CASSATGIKGYTF
j_gene: TRBJ2-7; abundance: -; v_gene: TRBV18; d_gene: -; CDR3nt: TGTGCCAGCTCAGAGGGGGTGCTGATGGGCGAGCAGTACTTC; CDR3aa: CASSEGVLMGEQYF
j_gene: TRBJ2-7; abundance: once; v_gene: TRBV27; d_gene: TRBD2; CDR3nt: TGTGCCAGCAGTTTATTGGGGCGGGAGGGCTCCTACGAGCAGTACTTC; CDR3aa: CASSLLGREGSYEQYF
j_gene: TRBJ1-2; abundance: -; v_gene: TRBV5-1; d_gene: -; CDR3nt: TGCGCCAGCAGCCAGGACGGGTATAGTGGCTACACCTTC; CDR3aa: CASSQDGYSGYTF
j_gene: TRBJ2-1; abundance: -; v_gene: TRBV11-3; d_gene: -; CDR3nt: TGTGCCAGCAGCTTAGTGTCCCTGCAGCCCTACAATGAGCAGTTCTTC; CDR3aa: CASSLVSLQPYNEQFF
j_gene: TRBJ2-4; abundance: -; v_gene: TRBV21-1; d_gene: -; CDR3nt: TGTGCCGGCCGCCTGGCGTATTGTGACTTC; CDR3aa: CAGRLAYCDF
j_gene: TRBJ1-1; abundance: once; v_gene: TRBV19; d_gene: -; CDR3nt: TGTGCCAGTAGTATCGCCCTTCCAGGGGAGGGCACTGAAGCTTTCTTT; CDR3aa: CASSIALPGEGTEAFF
j_gene: TRBJ1-5; abundance: -; v_gene: TRBV15; d_gene: -; CDR3nt: TGTGCCACCAGCAGAGTACTGGGGGGCAGCAATCAGCCCCAGCATTTT; CDR3aa: CATSRVLGGSNQPQHF
j_gene: TRBJ2-2; abundance: -; v_gene: TRBV30; d_gene: TRBD2; CDR3nt: TGTGCCTGGAGTGTACGTCGACTAGCGGGAGGGAACACCGGGGAGCTGTTTTTT; CDR3aa: CAWSVRRLAGGNTGELFF
j_gene: TRBJ2-7; abundance: -; v_gene: TRBV5-1; d_gene: -; CDR3nt: TGCGCCAGCAGCTTGGACAGGGTCCACGAGCAGTACTTC; CDR3aa: CASSLDRVHEQYF
j_gene: TRBJ1-1; abundance: once; v_gene: TRBV5-1; d_gene: -; CDR3nt: TGCGCCAGCAGCTTTGGGGGGGTCACTGAAGCTTTCTTT; CDR3aa: CASSFGGVTEAFF
j_gene: TRBJ1-2; abundance: -; v_gene: TRBV9; d_gene: TRBD1; CDR3nt: TGTGCCAGCAGCGCGACTGGACAGGGACTTAATGGCTACACCTTC; CDR3aa: CASSATGQGLNGYTF
j_gene: TRBJ2-1; abundance: -; v_gene: TRBV19; d_gene: TRBD2; CDR3nt: TGTGCCAGTAGTCGGCGGGAGGGCCTCTACAATGAGCAGTTCTTC; CDR3aa: CASSRREGLYNEQFF
j_gene: TRBJ1-5; abundance: -; v_gene: TRBV4-1; d_gene: -; CDR3nt: TGCGCCAGCAGCCAAGAGGGCTCCGGCGGCAATCAGCCCCAGCATTTT; CDR3aa: CASSQEGSGGNQPQHF
j_gene: TRBJ1-1; abundance: -; v_gene: TRBV6-5; d_gene: -; CDR3nt: TGTGCCAGCAGTCGGACGGTGAACACTGAAGCTTTCTTT; CDR3aa: CASSRTVNTEAFF
j_gene: TRBJ1-3; abundance: -; v_gene: TRBV19; d_gene: TRBD1; CDR3nt: TGTGCCAGTAGTGTAACAGGGGGCGCCGGAAACACCATATATTTT; CDR3aa: CASSVTGGAGNTIYF
j_gene: TRBJ1-6; abundance: -; v_gene: TRBV5-5; d_gene: -; CDR3nt: TGTGCCAGCAGCTGGGACCCCTCCGGGGATTCACCCCTCCACTTT; CDR3aa: CASSWDPSGDSPLHF
j_gene: TRBJ1-1; abundance: -; v_gene: TRBV7-2; d_gene: TRBD1; CDR3nt: TGTGCCAGCAGCCCCGAAATACAGGGGAGCACTGAAGCTTTCTTT; CDR3aa: CASSPEIQGSTEAFF
j_gene: TRBJ1-5; abundance: few; v_gene: TRBV2; d_gene: -; CDR3nt: TGTGCCAGCAGGCTCATCAATCAGCCCCAGCATTTT; CDR3aa: CASRLINQPQHF
j_gene: TRBJ2-1; abundance: -; v_gene: TRBV6-5; d_gene: -; CDR3nt: TGTGCCAGCAGTTACTCGAGGGGGAGGTCCTACAATGAGCAGTTCTTC; CDR3aa: CASSYSRGRSYNEQFF
j_gene: TRBJ2-7; abundance: -; v_gene: TRBV12-3/TRBV12-4; d_gene: TRBD1; CDR3nt: TGTGCCAGCAGTTTTGACAGGGGCTACGAGCAGTACTTC; CDR3aa: CASSFDRGYEQYF
j_gene: TRBJ2-2; abundance: -; v_gene: TRBV7-2; d_gene: -; CDR3nt: TGTGCCAGCAGCTTAGTCCGCACCGGGGAGCTGTTTTTT; CDR3aa: CASSLVRTGELFF
j_gene: TRBJ1-2; abundance: -; v_gene: TRBV12-5; d_gene: -; CDR3nt: TGTGCTAGTGGTTCTGAGCCTCCTCTCGATGGCTACACCTTC; CDR3aa: CASGSEPPLDGYTF
j_gene: TRBJ1-4; abundance: -; v_gene: TRBV7-9; d_gene: -; CDR3nt: TGTGCCAGCAGCTTAGACACAGGGAATGAAAAACTGTTTTTT; CDR3aa: CASSLDTGNEKLFF
j_gene: TRBJ1-3; abundance: -; v_gene: TRBV4-3; d_gene: -; CDR3nt: TGCGCCAGCAGCCAAGAGAGGACTGGAAACACCATATATTTT; CDR3aa: CASSQERTGNTIYF
j_gene: TRBJ1-2; abundance: -; v_gene: TRBV3-1/TRBV3-2; d_gene: -; CDR3nt: TGTGCCAGCAGCCCGGGGGTTACGGATGGCTACACCTTC; CDR3aa: CASSPGVTDGYTF
j_gene: TRBJ1-2; abundance: -; v_gene: TRBV9; d_gene: TRBD1; CDR3nt: TGTGCCAGCAGCCCAGAACAGGGGGCCCTCTATGGCTACACCTTC; CDR3aa: CASSPEQGALYGYTF
j_gene: TRBJ1-2; abundance: -; v_gene: TRBV7-8; d_gene: TRBD1; CDR3nt: TGTGCCAGCAGCTTAGAGAGACAGGGGAACTATGGCTACACCTTC; CDR3aa: CASSLERQGNYGYTF
j_gene: TRBJ1-2; abundance: -; v_gene: TRBV2; d_gene: -; CDR3nt: TGTGCCAGCAAGCAAGTCCCTAACTATGGCTACACCTTC; CDR3aa: CASKQVPNYGYTF
j_gene: TRBJ1-2; abundance: -; v_gene: TRBV2; d_gene: -; CDR3nt: TGTGCCAGCAGTGAATACTATGGCTACACCTTC; CDR3aa: CASSEYYGYTF
j_gene: TRBJ1-3; abundance: -; v_gene: TRBV5-6; d_gene: -; CDR3nt: TGTGCCAGCAGCTCGTTTCGGGCCCGGAATGCAGGAGGAAACACCATATATTTT; CDR3aa: CASSSFRARNAGGNTIYF
j_gene: TRBJ2-5; abundance: -; v_gene: TRBV5-1; d_gene: -; CDR3nt: TGCGCCAGCAGACCCGGGACGGTCCAACAAGAGACCCAGTACTTC; CDR3aa: CASRPGTVQQETQYF
j_gene: TRBJ1-2; abundance: once; v_gene: TRBV6-2/TRBV6-3; d_gene: TRBD1; CDR3nt: TGTGCCAGCAGTCCGCCGGGACAGGACTATGGCTACACCTTC; CDR3aa: CASSPPGQDYGYTF
j_gene: TRBJ2-7; abundance: -; v_gene: TRBV6-2/TRBV6-3; d_gene: TRBD1; CDR3nt: TGTGCCAGCAGCCTCGACAGGGTCCCCCGCTCCTACGAGCAGTACTTC; CDR3aa: CASSLDRVPRSYEQYF
j_gene: TRBJ1-5; abundance: -; v_gene: TRBV7-8; d_gene: -; CDR3nt: TGTGCCAGCAGCTTAGCGCGCGGACGAGATAGGAGCAATCAGCCCCAGCATTTT; CDR3aa: CASSLARGRDRSNQPQHF
j_gene: TRBJ2-2; abundance: -; v_gene: TRBV19; d_gene: -; CDR3nt: TGTGCCAGTAGTTTAGGGACGGTCGGAGGGGAGCTGTTTTTT; CDR3aa: CASSLGTVGGELFF